The clone carrying this T cell receptor beta chain was counted ten times or more. Its antigen is not identified. TCRdb re-analysed the reads in MiXCR, keeping a single row per CDR3 protein. The table shows a few hundred thousand distinct CDR3 sequences, with 15% to 20% occurring only once. The CDR3 spans 17 residues. Per the germline V gene, CDR1 is SGHAT and CDR2 is FQNNGV. V was shortened by 1 base and J by 11 bases, with 26 bases between the two germline ends. The record originates from a study of T cell repertoires in cytomegalovirus infection. Study-wide results and caveats: In two of eight donors, the top clonotype was HLA-C-restricted CMV-specific.

The V and J genes are TRBV11-2 and TRBJ1-1; a possible D gene is TRBD1 (5 bases). This receptor was obtained from a human donor in good health (CMV status not recorded). Some clones in this sample may be carry-over from other donors' samples. The specimen sequenced was PBMCs. The CDR3 here is CASSLALPGQGKSTAFF. In DNA, the CDR3 is TGTGCCAGCAGCTTAGCCCTTCCGGGGCAGGGTAAAAGTACGGCTTTCTTT.